The entry below gives a single TCR beta chain sequence along with its context. Its antigen is currently unknown. With the Oncomine TCR Beta short-read assay, DNA from cultured CD4+ T cells was sequenced. In TCRdb, the PCR reads were re-called with MiXCR into one record per CDR3 protein. The table lists 28,000 or so distinct CDR3 sequences, about three fifths of them singletons. The record originates from a study of vaccination and CD4 T cells after COVID-19. Study-level results: Vaccine-specific clones in convalescent patients were spike mono-reactive in 304 of 307 cases.

Treatment given: approximately nine-day PBMC culture with coronavirus spike peptide pools or control peptides (ViraFEST assay). After expanding antigen-specific T cells with peptide pools, ViraFEST sequenced their TCRs. PBMCs were cultured at over 1.5 million per well with roughly 9.7 IU/ml IL-2 and 8.5 to 10 ug/ml peptide pools. This CDR3 has 14 residues. The V end was cut by 3 bases, the J end by 0 bases, with 9 bases between. The clonotype originates from a human donor who had recovered from COVID-19. The sequencing sample was made of CD4+ T cells from blood, cultured in vitro. The gene calls are TRBV12-3 or TRBV12-4 and TRBJ2-7, with TRBD1 as a possible D gene (6 bases). The CDR3 loop reads CASSFIRGSYEQYF. The CDR3 bases are TGTGCCAGCAGTTTCATCAGGGGCTCCTACGAGCAGTACTTC.